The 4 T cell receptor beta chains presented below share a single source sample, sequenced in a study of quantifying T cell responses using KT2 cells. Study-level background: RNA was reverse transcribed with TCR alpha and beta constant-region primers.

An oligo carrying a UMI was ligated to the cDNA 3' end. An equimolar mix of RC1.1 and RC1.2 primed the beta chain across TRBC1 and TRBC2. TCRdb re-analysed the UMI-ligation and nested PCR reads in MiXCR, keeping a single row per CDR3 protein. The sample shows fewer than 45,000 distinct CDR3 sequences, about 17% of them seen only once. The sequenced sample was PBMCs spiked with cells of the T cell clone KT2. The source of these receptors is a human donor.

CDR3 nucleotides: TGCGCCAGCAGCCAATCACAGAGGGTAGTTAGCAATCAGCCCCAGCATTTT. This gives the protein CASSQSQRVVSNQPQHF. The gene calls are TRBV4-1 and TRBJ1-5; D gene uncertain. The CDR3 consists of 17 residues. Germline V gene sequence: CDR1 MGHRA, CDR2 YSYEKL. The V end was cut by 2 bases, the J end by 0 bases, with 14 bases between.

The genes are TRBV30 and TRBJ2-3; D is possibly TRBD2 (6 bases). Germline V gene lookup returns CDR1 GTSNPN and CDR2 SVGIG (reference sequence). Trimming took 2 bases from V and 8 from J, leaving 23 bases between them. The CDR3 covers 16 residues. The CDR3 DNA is TGTGCCTGGAGTTTGGGCCAGGGAGGAGGAAGAGGTACGCAGTATTTT. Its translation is CAWSLGQGGGRGTQYF.

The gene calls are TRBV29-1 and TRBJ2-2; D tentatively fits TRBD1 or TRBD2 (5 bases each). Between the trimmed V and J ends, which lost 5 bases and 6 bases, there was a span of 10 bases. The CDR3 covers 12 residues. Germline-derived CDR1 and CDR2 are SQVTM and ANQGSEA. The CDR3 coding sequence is TGCAGCGTTTTTTCGGGACCCGGGGAGCTGTTTTTT. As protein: CSVFSGPGELFF.

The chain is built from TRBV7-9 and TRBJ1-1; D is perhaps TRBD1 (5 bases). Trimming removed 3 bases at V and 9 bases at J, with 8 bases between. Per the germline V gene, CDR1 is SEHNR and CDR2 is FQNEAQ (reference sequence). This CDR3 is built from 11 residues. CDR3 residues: CASSLEGKAFF. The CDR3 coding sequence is TGTGCCAGCAGCTTGGAGGGGAAAGCTTTCTTT.